The 28 T cell receptor beta chains reported below all come from one sample, sequenced in a study of shared T cell receptors in the human thymus. Here immunoSEQ multiplex PCR was the method, and the copy in TCRdb shows in-frame clones only, minus some. Among roughly 410,000 clones listed, approximately 95% were seen once. The sample comprised thymocytes. The origin of the receptors is a human donor.

The V gene is TRBV28, the J gene TRBJ2-2, with D uncertain. The germline gives CDR1 MDHEN, CDR2 SYDVKM. There are 11 residues in the CDR3. Trimming cost V 10 bases and J 1 base, with 4 bases left between them. CDR3: CATKNTGELFF. In nucleotides, the CDR3 is TGTGCCACAAAGAACACCGGGGAGCTGTTTTTT.

This chain connects TRBV5-4 to TRBJ1-1; D is possibly TRBD1 (6 bases). Germline CDR1 reads SGHNT; CDR2 reads YYREEE (reference sequence). CDR3 size: 15 residues. The germline V and J ends were trimmed by 3 bases and 1 base, with 13 bases remaining between them. Here the CDR3 reads CASSCGRGANTEAFF. For the CDR3, the DNA is TGTGCCAGCAGCTGTGGTAGGGGGGCGAACACTGAAGCTTTCTTT.

This chain links TRBV30 with TRBJ1-4; TRBD1 might be the D (6 bases). The V and J ends lost 2 bases and 0 bases respectively, with 16 bases between them. This CDR3 contains 17 residues. The germline CDR1 and CDR2 sequences are GTSNPN and SVGIG (reference sequence). For the CDR3, the DNA is TGTGCCTGGAGTCCCTCGGGACACACAGCAACTAATGAAAAACTGTTTTTT. It specifies CAWSPSGHTATNEKLFF.

The V and J genes are TRBV27 and TRBJ1-4; TRBD1 agrees at 7 bases. Trimming at V came to 2 bases and at J to 7 bases, leaving 13 bases not matched to a gene. The germline CDR1 and CDR2 sequences are MNHEY and SMNVEV (reference sequence). This CDR3 region has 17 residues. The DNA of the CDR3 is TGTGCCAGCAGTTTAGCCACGACAGGGCGGGGTCGTGAAAAACTGTTTTTT. Encoded protein: CASSLATTGRGREKLFF.

The chain is built from TRBV15 and TRBJ1-2; no definite D call. Trimming removed 0 bases from V and 5 bases from J, with 22 bases in between. The germline CDR1 and CDR2 sequences are LNHNV and YYDKDF (reference sequence). This CDR3 comprises 18 residues. CDR3: CATSRDADARTFLYGYTF. As DNA, the CDR3 is TGTGCCACCAGCAGAGATGCGGACGCCAGGACCTTCTTATATGGCTACACCTTC.

The count of this clone is one. J is TRBJ2-5 and V is TRBV30; the D call may be TRBD1 or TRBD2 (6 bases each). Germline CDR1 GTSNPN, CDR2 SVGIG (reference sequence). The CDR3 runs 15 residues. Trimming took off 8 bases at V and 5 bases at J, with 24 bases between the two ends. The CDR3 DNA reads as TGTGCCCTGACGACGGGGGCAAGCTATTCGGAGACCCAGTACTTC. It yields the protein CALTTGASYSETQYF.

The gene calls are TRBV20-1 and TRBJ2-1; D not certain. CDR1 DFQATT and CDR2 SNEGSKA come from the germline V gene (reference sequence). This CDR3 contains 8 residues. Trimming pared 8 bases from V and 10 bases from J, leaving 6 bases between. DNA of the CDR3: TGCAGTCCCGGGGAGCAGTTCTTC. It is translated as CSPGEQFF.

Turning to this clone: A junction boundary mismatches the germline segment, possibly from a read error. This rearrangement joins TRBV6-1 to TRBJ2-1, with a tentative D call TRBD2 (7 bases). The CDR3 covers 14 residues. Germline assignment: CDR1 MNHNS and CDR2 SASEGT. CDR3 region: CASREAGRGGEQFF. The CDR3 DNA follows: TGTGCCAGCAGGGAAGCGGGAAGGGGGGGTGAGCAGTTCTTC.

The chain employs TRBV7-2 and TRBJ2-7; 9 bases fit TRBD1. V was clipped by 5 bases and J by 4 bases; unmatched bases: 3. The CDR3 is made up of 13 amino acids. Germline values: CDR1 SGHTA, CDR2 FQGNSA. The CDR3 loop reads CASSRQGEYEQYF. The CDR3 region has the DNA TGTGCCAGCAGCCGACAGGGGGAGTACGAGCAGTACTTC.

The chain links TRBV9 to TRBJ2-1; TRBD2 aligns across 7 bases. Looked up from germline, CDR1 is SGDLS and CDR2 is YYNGEE. V lost 0 bases, J lost 6 bases, and 9 bases stayed unmatched. CDR3 length equals 16 residues. The CDR3 nucleotides are TGTGCCAGCAGCGTAGTGGGGACTACCCCCTTCAATGAGCAGTTCTTC. Translating gives CASSVVGTTPFNEQFF.

V is TRBV29-1 and J is TRBJ2-2; D perhaps matches TRBD1 (6 bases). CDR3 length: 16 residues. Trimming stripped 4 bases from V and 1 base from J, with 16 bases between. Germline V CDR1 and CDR2: SQVTM, ANQGSEA. CDR3 DNA: TGCAGCGTTGTAATTTCCAGGGGATTGAACACCGGGGAGCTGTTTTTT. Protein sequence: CSVVISRGLNTGELFF.

The chain has TRBV28 and TRBJ2-2, with D perhaps matching TRBD1 or TRBD2 (6 bases each). Looked up from germline, CDR1 is MDHEN and CDR2 is SYDVKM. Trimming took 6 bases from V and 8 from J, leaving 19 bases between them. The CDR3 length is 15 residues. The CDR3 region is CASSAPGAPEGELFF. The CDR3 DNA is TGTGCCAGCAGCGCCCCGGGGGCGCCTGAGGGGGAGCTGTTTTTT.

The rearrangement uses TRBV27 and TRBJ1-2; D is perhaps TRBD1 (5 bases). V lost 4 bases and J 4 bases, leaving 16 bases between the germline ends. This CDR3 is 15 amino acids long. Per germline, CDR1 MNHEY and CDR2 SMNVEV (reference sequence). Written as DNA, the CDR3 is TGTGCCAGCAGTTCGCGACACAGGCGGACCTATGGCTACACCTTC. It specifies CASSSRHRRTYGYTF.

The chain links TRBV5-4 to TRBJ1-1, with TRBD1 identical over 9 bases. J was trimmed by 4 bases and V by 5 bases; bases with no gene match: 12. The CDR3 length is 16 residues. Germline V gene sequence: CDR1 SGHNT, CDR2 YYREEE (reference sequence). This CDR3 is CASSSGNRGLGTEAFF. The DNA for the CDR3 is TGTGCCAGCAGTTCCGGAAACAGGGGGCTGGGCACTGAAGCTTTCTTT.

The V and J genes are TRBV19 and TRBJ1-5; no definite D call. In germline, CDR1 is LNHDA, CDR2 SQIVND (reference sequence). The CDR3 is 18 residues long. V lost 0 bases to trimming and J lost 1 base, with 16 bases between them. CDR3 loop: CASSIERQARWSNQPQHF. As DNA, the CDR3 is TGTGCCAGTAGTATAGAGAGGCAGGCAAGGTGGAGCAATCAGCCCCAGCATTTT. Filled out from reference TRBV19 and TRBJ1-5, the complete variable domain reads DGGITQSPKYLFRKEGQNVTLSCEQNLNHDAMYWYRQDPGQGLRLIYYSQIVNDFQKGDIAEGYSVSREKKESFPLTVTSAQKNPTAFYLCASSIERQARWSNQPQHFGDGTRLSIL.

This chain joins TRBV5-1 and TRBJ1-1; the D gene is possibly TRBD1 (5 bases). Trimming shortened V by 3 bases and J by 0 bases, and 12 bases separated the two germline ends. Germline values: CDR1 SGHRS, CDR2 YFSETQ. The CDR3 extends over 15 amino acids. CDR3 sequence: CASSSWGRMNTEAFF. Here the CDR3 DNA reads TGCGCCAGCAGCTCTTGGGGCAGAATGAACACTGAAGCTTTCTTT.

V usage is TRBV9 and J usage is TRBJ2-3; 11 positions agree with TRBD2. Germline V gene data show CDR1 as SGDLS and CDR2 as YYNGEE. V was clipped by 4 bases and J by 2 bases; unmatched bases: 9. The CDR3 has 17 amino acids. The CDR3 DNA sequence: TGTGCCAGCAGCCCCCCGGGACTAGCGGAGTACACAGATACGCAGTATTTT. It yields the protein CASSPPGLAEYTDTQYF.

This clone was picked up one time. This chain's CDR3 is CASSPRTGWYNEQFF. The CDR3 DNA follows: TGTGCCAGTAGTCCACGGACAGGGTGGTACAATGAGCAGTTCTTC. The chain uses TRBV19 and TRBJ2-1, with 8 bases aligning to TRBD1. Germline V lookup: CDR1 LNHDA, CDR2 SQIVND (reference sequence). This CDR3 spans 15 amino acids. J gave up 4 bases and V 5 bases, and 7 bases lay outside the gene matches. The full variable domain, its missing parts supplied by reference TRBV19 and TRBJ2-1, is DGGITQSPKYLFRKEGQNVTLSCEQNLNHDAMYWYRQDPGQGLRLIYYSQIVNDFQKGDIAEGYSVSREKKESFPLTVTSAQKNPTAFYLCASSPRTGWYNEQFFGPGTRLTVL.

This chain links TRBV15 with TRBJ2-7; TRBD2 agrees at 9 bases. Germline values: CDR1 LNHNV, CDR2 YYDKDF (reference sequence). Trimming at V came to 2 bases and at J to 2 bases, leaving 10 bases not matched to a gene. This CDR3 comprises 17 residues. The CDR3 sequence: CATSRLNGGGRAYEQYF. CDR3 DNA: TGTGCCACCAGCAGACTTAACGGAGGCGGGAGGGCCTACGAGCAGTACTTC.

The rearrangement links TRBV4-1 to TRBJ2-2; 9 bases fit TRBD2. The germline CDR1 and CDR2 sequences are MGHRA and YSYEKL. J was trimmed by 14 bases and V by 3 bases; bases with no gene match: 7. The CDR3 runs 13 residues. CDR3 protein: CASSQLAGVGLFF. Here the CDR3 DNA reads TGCGCCAGCAGCCAGTTAGCGGGAGTTGGACTGTTTTTT.

The chain uses TRBV18 and TRBJ1-2; D gene ambiguous. The CDR3 covers 14 residues. The V end was cut by 3 bases, the J end by 3 bases, with 11 bases between. CDR1 is KGHSH and CDR2 is LQKENI in the germline V gene. The CDR3 spells CASSPLSRDYGYTF. The DNA for the CDR3 is TGTGCCAGCTCACCCCTAAGTAGAGACTATGGCTACACCTTC.

This sequence joins TRBV25-1 and TRBJ2-7, with D possibly being TRBD2 (5 bases). Germline V gene lookup returns CDR1 MGHDK and CDR2 SYGVNS. The CDR3 sequence is 14 residues long. The V end lost 3 bases, the J end lost 6 bases, and 15 bases lay between the germline ends. CDR3 DNA sequence: TGTGCCAGCAGTGATCAACGGTCGGGATGCGAGCAGTACTTC. This gives the protein CASSDQRSGCEQYF.

The V gene is TRBV5-4, the J gene TRBJ1-2; 7 bases match TRBD1. The germline CDR1 and CDR2 sequences are SGHNT and YYREEE (reference sequence). V trimming: 0 bases; J trimming: 2 bases; junction bases outside the gene matches: 7. This CDR3 is 16 amino acids long. CDR3 amino acids: CASSLAGGGRNYGYTF. The CDR3 DNA follows: TGTGCCAGCAGCTTGGCCGGAGGGGGCAGAAACTATGGCTACACCTTC. The full variable domain, in which reference TRBV5-4 and TRBJ1-2 provide the parts outside the CDR3, is ETGVTQSPTHLIKTRGQQVTLRCSSQSGHNTVSWYQQALGQGPQFIFQYYREEENGRGNFPPRFSGLQFPNYSSELNVNALELDDSALYLCASSLAGGGRNYGYTFGSGTRLTVV.

V usage is TRBV18 and J usage is TRBJ2-7; TRBD1 aligns across 8 bases. The CDR3 is made up of 15 amino acids. V lost 6 bases to trimming and J lost 2 bases; unmatched junction nucleotides: 9. Germline V gives CDR1 KGHSH, CDR2 LQKENI. DNA of the CDR3: TGTGCCAGCTCTTCCGACAGGGGCCGGACCTACGAGCAGTACTTC. This translates into CASSSDRGRTYEQYF.

This sequence joins TRBV14 and TRBJ2-5; D tentatively fits TRBD1 or TRBD2 (5 bases each). This CDR3 region has 20 residues. V was cut by 5 bases and J by 1 base, with 29 bases left in between. CDR1 SGHDN and CDR2 FVKESK come from the germline V gene. CDR3 protein: CASSADQIRRTPSIQETQYF. CDR3 DNA sequence: TGTGCCAGCAGCGCCGATCAAATCCGGAGGACACCGTCTATCCAAGAGACCCAGTACTTC.

This chain uses TRBV5-1 with TRBJ2-1, with 8 nucleotides matching TRBD2. This CDR3 has 16 residues. V trimming: 4 bases; J trimming: 0 bases; junction bases outside the gene matches: 6. Germline CDR1 reads SGHRS; CDR2 reads YFSETQ. Here the CDR3 reads CASSPQSGSSYNEQFF. The DNA for the CDR3 is TGCGCCAGCAGCCCCCAAAGCGGGAGCTCCTACAATGAGCAGTTCTTC.

This chain joins TRBV30 and TRBJ2-1; 9 bases are a match to TRBD2. CDR1 is GTSNPN and CDR2 is SVGIG in the germline V gene (reference sequence). V dropped 1 base and J dropped 9; count of bases not matched to a gene: 16. CDR3 length equals 17 residues. CDR3 loop: CAWSDGPSGTPLIEQFF. The CDR3 nucleotides are TGTGCCTGGAGTGATGGGCCTAGCGGGACCCCCCTCATTGAGCAGTTCTTC.

The chain has TRBV11-2 and TRBJ1-1; weak D call: TRBD1 (6 bases). Deletions cut 2 bases from V and 2 bases from J, with 12 bases between. Per germline, CDR1 SGHAT and CDR2 FQNNGV. The CDR3 has 15 residues. Here the CDR3 DNA reads TGTGCCAGCAGCTTAACTGCAGGGGCCAACACTGAAGCTTTCTTT. Translated: CASSLTAGANTEAFF.